This TCR beta chain emerged from a study of blood T cell repertoires in COVID-19. Study-level information: Donors in the United States, Italy and Spain gave samples during acute or convalescent COVID-19.

In germline, CDR1 is SEHNR, CDR2 FQNEAQ (reference sequence). This CDR3 is 15 amino acids long. Trimming took off 1 base at V and 0 bases at J, with 9 bases between the two ends. Repertoires were generated with immunoSEQ multiplex PCR, while TCRdb's copy carries only in-frame clones and drops some. Of about 400,000 clones listed, roughly 87% were seen once; the top ten hold approximately 2.1%. Participants' reported clinical history set cohort assignment. Material: PBMCs or T cells enriched from blood (not recorded which). The rearrangement joins TRBV7-9 to TRBJ1-1, with D unresolved. This TCR derives from a woman in her thirties or forties with acute COVID-19. The CDR3 spells CASSLESLMNTEAFF. CDR3 DNA: TGTGCCAGCAGCTTAGAAAGCTTGATGAACACTGAAGCTTTCTTT.